The entry that follows covers one T cell receptor beta chain sequence. CDR1 is SGDLS and CDR2 is YYNGEE in the germline V gene. The CDR3 spans 14 residues. V was shortened by 0 bases and J by 7 bases, with 8 bases between the two germline ends. Here immunoSEQ multiplex PCR was the method, and the copy in TCRdb shows in-frame clones only, minus some. The sample contains more than 2,000,000 clones, roughly nine tenths of which appear only once. These data are taken from a study of shared clonotypes between healthy human individuals. This TCR came from a man between 18 and 35 years old in good health. Source material: naive CD4+ T cells sorted from blood. The subset: CD45RA+ positively selected. This chain joins TRBV9 and TRBJ1-6; D is unclear. The CDR3 region has the DNA TGTGCCAGCAGCGTAGAACCGGAGAATTCACCCCTCCACTTT. It codes for CASSVEPENSPLHF. Together with reference TRBV9 and TRBJ1-6, the CDR3 gives the full variable domain: DSGVTQTPKHLITATGQRVTLRCSPRSGDLSVYWYQQSLDQGLQFLIQYYNGEERAKGNILERFSAQQFPDLHSELNLSSLELGDSALYFCASSVEPENSPLHFGNGTRLTVT.